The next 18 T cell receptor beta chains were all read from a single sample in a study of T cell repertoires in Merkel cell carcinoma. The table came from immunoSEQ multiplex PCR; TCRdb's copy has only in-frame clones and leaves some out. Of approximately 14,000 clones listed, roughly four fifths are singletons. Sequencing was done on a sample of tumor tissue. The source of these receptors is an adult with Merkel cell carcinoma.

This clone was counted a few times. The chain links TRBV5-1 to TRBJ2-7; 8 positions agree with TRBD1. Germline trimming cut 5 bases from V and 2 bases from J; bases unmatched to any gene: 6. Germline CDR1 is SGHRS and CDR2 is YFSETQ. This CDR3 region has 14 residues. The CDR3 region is CASRRGTGAYEQYF. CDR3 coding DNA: TGCGCCAGCAGAAGGGGGACAGGAGCCTACGAGCAGTACTTC.

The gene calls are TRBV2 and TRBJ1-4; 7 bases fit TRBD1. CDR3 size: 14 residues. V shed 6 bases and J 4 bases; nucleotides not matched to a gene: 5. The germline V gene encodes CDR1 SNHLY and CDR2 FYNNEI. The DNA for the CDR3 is TGTGCCAGCAGCGAGACAGGGTTTAATGAAAAACTGTTTTTT. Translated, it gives CASSETGFNEKLFF.

The CDR3 DNA sequence: TGTGCCAGCACCCCGGCGAGGCTAGCGGGGAGCTACTACGAGCAGTACTTC. It specifies CASTPARLAGSYYEQYF. The gene calls are TRBV7-8 and TRBJ2-7; 9 nucleotides match TRBD2. V shed 7 bases, J shed 3 bases, and the junction held 16 bases outside the gene matches. This CDR3 has 17 residues. Germline CDR1 and CDR2: SGHVS and FQNEAQ. The full variable domain, completed using reference TRBV7-8 and TRBJ2-7, is GAGVSQSPRYKVAKRGQDVALRCDPISGHVSLFWYQQALGQGPEFLTYFQNEAQLDKSGLPSDRFFAERPEGSVSTLKIQRTQQEDSAVYLCASTPARLAGSYYEQYFGPGTRLTVT.

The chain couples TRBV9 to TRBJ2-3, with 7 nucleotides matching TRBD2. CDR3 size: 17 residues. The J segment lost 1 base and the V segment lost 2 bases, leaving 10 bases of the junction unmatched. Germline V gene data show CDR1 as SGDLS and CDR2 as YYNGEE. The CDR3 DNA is TGTGCCAGCAGCGTCCCCAGGAGCGGGATGGGCACAGATACGCAGTATTTT. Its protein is CASSVPRSGMGTDTQYF.

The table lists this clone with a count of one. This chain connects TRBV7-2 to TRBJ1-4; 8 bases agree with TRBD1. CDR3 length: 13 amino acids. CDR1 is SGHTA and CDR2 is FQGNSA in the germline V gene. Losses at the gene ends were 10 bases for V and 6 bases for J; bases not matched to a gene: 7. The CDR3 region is CATQTGDHEKLFF. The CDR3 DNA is TGTGCCACCCAGACAGGGGACCATGAAAAACTGTTTTTT.

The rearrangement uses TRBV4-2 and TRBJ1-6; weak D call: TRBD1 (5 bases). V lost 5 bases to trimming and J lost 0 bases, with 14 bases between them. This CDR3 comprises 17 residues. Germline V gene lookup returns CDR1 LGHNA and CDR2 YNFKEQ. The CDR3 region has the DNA TGTGCCAGCAGCTTAGGGGACCTTAGCTCCTATAATTCACCCCTCCACTTT. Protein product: CASSLGDLSSYNSPLHF.

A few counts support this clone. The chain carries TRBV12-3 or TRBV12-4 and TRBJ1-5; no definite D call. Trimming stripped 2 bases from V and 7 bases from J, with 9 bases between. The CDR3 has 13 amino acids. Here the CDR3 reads CASSLMWEQPQHF. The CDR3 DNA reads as TGTGCCAGCAGTTTAATGTGGGAGCAGCCCCAGCATTTT.

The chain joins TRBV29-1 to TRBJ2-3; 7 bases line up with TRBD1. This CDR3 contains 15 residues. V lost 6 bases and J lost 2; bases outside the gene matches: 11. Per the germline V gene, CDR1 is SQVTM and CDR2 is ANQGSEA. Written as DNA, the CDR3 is TGCAGCGTCCTGGACAGGCTAACCTTCACAGATACGCAGTATTTT. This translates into CSVLDRLTFTDTQYF.

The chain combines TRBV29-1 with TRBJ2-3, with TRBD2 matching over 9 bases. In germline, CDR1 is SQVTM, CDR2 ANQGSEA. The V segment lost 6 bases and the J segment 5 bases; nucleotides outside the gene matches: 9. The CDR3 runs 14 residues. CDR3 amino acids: CSVPLGGRGDTQYF. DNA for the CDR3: TGCAGCGTCCCCTTGGGCGGGAGGGGAGATACGCAGTATTTT.

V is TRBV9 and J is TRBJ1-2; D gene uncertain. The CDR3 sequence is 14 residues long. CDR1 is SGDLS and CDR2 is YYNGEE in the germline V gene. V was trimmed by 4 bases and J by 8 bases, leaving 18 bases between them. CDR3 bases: TGTGCCAGCAGCCCCTACGTGGCGGCTCAGGGCTACACCTTC. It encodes CASSPYVAAQGYTF.

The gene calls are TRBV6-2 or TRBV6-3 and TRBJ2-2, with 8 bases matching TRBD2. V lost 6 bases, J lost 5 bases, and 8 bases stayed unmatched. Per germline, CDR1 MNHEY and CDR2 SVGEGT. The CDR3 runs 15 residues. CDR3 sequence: CASSRLRGDTGELFF. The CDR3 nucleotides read TGTGCCAGCAGCCGCCTGCGGGGGGATACCGGGGAGCTGTTTTTT.

CDR3 in DNA: TGTGCCAGCAGTTTCCCCTCTGGACGGGGACAAGAGACCCAGTACTTC. It translates to CASSFPSGRGQETQYF. The chain combines TRBV28 with TRBJ2-5; possibly TRBD2 for D (5 bases). The germline V gene has CDR1 MDHEN and CDR2 SYDVKM. V was shortened by 3 bases and J by 2 bases, with 16 bases between the two germline ends. The CDR3 covers 16 residues.

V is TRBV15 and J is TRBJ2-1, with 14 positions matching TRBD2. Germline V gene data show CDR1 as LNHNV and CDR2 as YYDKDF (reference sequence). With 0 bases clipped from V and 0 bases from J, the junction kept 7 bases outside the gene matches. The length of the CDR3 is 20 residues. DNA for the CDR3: TGTGCCACCAGCAGAGATCTCGGGACTAGCGGGGGCCGCTCCTACAATGAGCAGTTCTTC. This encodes CATSRDLGTSGGRSYNEQFF.

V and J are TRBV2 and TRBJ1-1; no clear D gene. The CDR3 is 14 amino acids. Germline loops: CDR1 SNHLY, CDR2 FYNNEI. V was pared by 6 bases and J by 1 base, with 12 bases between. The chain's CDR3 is CASRVVSTNTEAFF. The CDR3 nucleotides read TGTGCCAGCAGGGTAGTTTCTACGAACACTGAAGCTTTCTTT.

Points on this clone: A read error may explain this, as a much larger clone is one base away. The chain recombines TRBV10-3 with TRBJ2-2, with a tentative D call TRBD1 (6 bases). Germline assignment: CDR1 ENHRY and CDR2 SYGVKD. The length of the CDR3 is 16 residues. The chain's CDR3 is CTIRAQGRGNPGELFF. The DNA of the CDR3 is TGTACCATCAGAGCACAGGGAAGGGGAAACCCCGGGGAGCTGTTTTTT.

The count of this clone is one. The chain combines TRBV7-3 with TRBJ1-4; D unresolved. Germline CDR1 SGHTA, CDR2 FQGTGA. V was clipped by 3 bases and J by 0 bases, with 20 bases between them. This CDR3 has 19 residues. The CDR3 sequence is CASSLSGSGKGPTNEKLFF. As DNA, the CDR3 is TGTGCCAGCAGCTTGTCCGGGTCGGGGAAAGGGCCAACTAATGAAAAACTGTTTTTT.

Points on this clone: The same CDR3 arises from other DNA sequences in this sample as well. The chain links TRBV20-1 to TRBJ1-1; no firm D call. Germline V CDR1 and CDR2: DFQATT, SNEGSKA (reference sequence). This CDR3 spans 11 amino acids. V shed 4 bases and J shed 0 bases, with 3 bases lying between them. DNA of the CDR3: TGCAGTGCTACAATGAACACTGAAGCTTTCTTT. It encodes CSATMNTEAFF.

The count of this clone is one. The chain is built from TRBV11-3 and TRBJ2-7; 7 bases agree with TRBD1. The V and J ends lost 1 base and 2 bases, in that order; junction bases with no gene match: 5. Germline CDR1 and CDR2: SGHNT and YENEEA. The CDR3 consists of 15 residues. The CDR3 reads CASSLGRGPAYEQYF. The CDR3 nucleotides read TGTGCCAGCAGCTTAGGTAGGGGGCCGGCCTACGAGCAGTACTTC.